This T cell receptor (beta chain) was captured in a study of T cells after yellow fever vaccination. The CDR3 runs to 14 residues. Germline loops: CDR1 SGDLS, CDR2 YYNGEE. Trimming took 0 bases from V and 8 from J, leaving 14 bases between them. TCRdb reprocessed the 5' RACE reads via MiXCR and lists one record per CDR3 protein. The sample holds more than 250,000 distinct CDR3 sequences, about 6.6% seen once. This clonotype originated in a man aged 18 to 29 who received the YFV17D yellow fever vaccine. Sequenced material: PBMCs, taken more than 35 days after the first yellow fever vaccination. The J gene is TRBJ1-1, the V gene TRBV9; D remains ambiguous. The CDR3 spells CASSVDTNSAEAFF. CDR3 bases: TGTGCCAGCAGCGTAGACACGAATAGTGCGGAAGCTTTCTTT.